Presented here are 22 T cell receptor beta chains from one specimen sequenced in a study of shared clonotypes between healthy human individuals. CD45RO-negative, CCR7-positively selected cells formed the naive CD8 fraction, excluding terminally differentiated effector memory CD45RA+ cells. Assay: immunoSEQ multiplex PCR; the TCRdb copy retains only in-frame clones and omits some. Found here are more than 2 million clones, just over 90% of them singletons; the top ten hold over 1.5%. Sequenced: naive CD8+ T cells from PBMCs. The receptors derive from a man between 18 and 35 years old in good health. Some clones in this sample may be carry-over from other donors' samples.

As regards this clone: The sample carries other DNA sequences with the same CDR3. The rearrangement uses TRBV2 and TRBJ2-7; TRBD2 matches 10 bases. The CDR3 extends over 15 amino acids. Germline assignment: CDR1 SNHLY and CDR2 FYNNEI. The trim removed 1 base at V and 1 base at J, leaving 1 base unmatched. The CDR3 sequence is CASSEEREGSYEQYF. The CDR3 DNA is TGTGCCAGCAGTGAAGAGCGGGAGGGTTCCTACGAGCAGTACTTC.

The chain combines TRBV6-1 with TRBJ2-7; D perhaps matches TRBD2 (6 bases). The V end lost 4 bases, the J end lost 0 bases, and 13 bases lay between the germline ends. The germline V gene encodes CDR1 MNHNS and CDR2 SASEGT. The CDR3 length is 15 residues. CDR3 in amino acids: CASSGVAESSYEQYF. The CDR3 bases are TGTGCCAGCAGTGGGGTAGCGGAGAGCTCCTACGAGCAGTACTTC.

This sequence joins TRBV4-1 and TRBJ2-7, with D unresolved. V dropped 1 base and J dropped 1 base, with 8 bases sitting between them. Germline CDR1 is MGHRA and CDR2 is YSYEKL. This CDR3 is built from 14 residues. DNA for the CDR3: TGCGCCAGCAGCCAAGGGAAGTCTTCCTACGAGCAGTACTTC. Its protein is CASSQGKSSYEQYF.

CDR3: CASSYYSVDTEAFF. CDR3 bases: TGTGCCAGCAGTTACTACTCAGTAGACACTGAAGCTTTCTTT. The V and J genes are TRBV6-5 and TRBJ1-1; D remains unclear. V lost 1 base, J lost 3 bases, and 9 bases lay in between. The CDR3 runs to 14 residues. CDR1 is MNHEY, CDR2 SVGAGI, per germline.

The rearrangement uses TRBV19 and TRBJ2-5, with a possible D match to TRBD1 (6 bases). CDR3 length: 15 residues. Germline CDR1 and CDR2: LNHDA and SQIVND (reference sequence). With 2 bases removed from V and 2 bases from J, the gap between germline ends came to 12 bases. This CDR3 reads CASSILGGSQETQYF. For the CDR3, the DNA is TGTGCCAGTAGTATATTAGGGGGTTCTCAAGAGACCCAGTACTTC.

This clone occurred a few times. The rearrangement links TRBV4-3 to TRBJ2-4; D is possibly TRBD1 or TRBD2 (5 bases each). Trimming cost V 4 bases and J 5 bases, with 18 bases left between them. Germline-derived CDR1 and CDR2 are LGHNA and YSLEER. This CDR3 is built from 16 residues. The CDR3 loop is CASSPYTWDVENIQYF. The CDR3 coding sequence is TGCGCCAGCAGCCCGTACACCTGGGACGTAGAAAACATTCAGTACTTC.

With regard to this clone: The same CDR3 is also encoded by other DNA sequences in this sample. This chain links TRBV27 with TRBJ2-1; D is unclear. The CDR3 extends over 13 amino acids. CDR1 is MNHEY, CDR2 SMNVEV, per germline (reference sequence). V was shortened by 3 bases and J by 4 bases, with 7 bases between the two germline ends. The CDR3 bases are TGTGCCAGCAGTTTTGGACCGTACAATGAGCAGTTCTTC. Encoded protein: CASSFGPYNEQFF.

V usage is TRBV14 and J usage is TRBJ1-5, with D uncertain. V gave up 1 base and J gave up 5 bases, with 12 bases separating them. This CDR3 is built from 15 residues. Germline CDR1 reads SGHDN; CDR2 reads FVKESK. The CDR3 coding sequence is TGTGCCAGCAGCCAAGGGCCCGGCCTCGATCAGCCCCAGCATTTT. Its protein product is CASSQGPGLDQPQHF.

As regards this clone: An end of the junction differs from the germline gene, which may be a read error. This rearrangement joins TRBV5-3 to TRBJ2-7; 8 nucleotides align to TRBD2. TRBV5-3 is an ORF; its function is uncertain. The CDR3 has 14 residues. CDR3 nucleotides: TGTGCCAGCAGCTACAGCGGGAGTTTTAACGAGCAGTACTTC. This sequence encodes CASSYSGSFNEQYF.

Worth noting for this clone: Other DNA sequences in this specimen translate into the identical CDR3. The chain joins TRBV7-9 to TRBJ1-1; no reliable D call. Between the trimmed V and J ends, which lost 5 bases and 1 base, there was a span of 8 bases. The length of the CDR3 is 13 residues. Germline V gene lookup returns CDR1 SEHNR and CDR2 FQNEAQ (reference sequence). CDR3 loop: CASSLDKNTEAFF. The CDR3 region has the DNA TGTGCCAGCAGCCTTGACAAGAACACTGAAGCTTTCTTT.

The chain uses TRBV27 and TRBJ1-5, with D hard to call. The CDR3 is 15 residues long. Germline loops: CDR1 MNHEY, CDR2 SMNVEV (reference sequence). Trimming cost V 6 bases and J 0 bases, with 12 bases left between them. The CDR3 bases are TGTGCCAGCAGCCCCCAGCCAGATAGCAATCAGCCCCAGCATTTT. Amino acids: CASSPQPDSNQPQHF.

This clone was recorded once. The chain uses TRBV19 and TRBJ2-2; TRBD1 is a possible D gene (5 bases). The CDR3 sequence is 14 residues long. Germline V CDR1 and CDR2: LNHDA, SQIVND (reference sequence). V lost 6 bases and J 1 base, leaving 9 bases between the germline ends. In DNA, the CDR3 is TGTGCCAGTAGACCCCAGGGGAACACCGGGGAGCTGTTTTTT. This codes for CASRPQGNTGELFF.

The chain has TRBV7-6 and TRBJ2-3; D might be TRBD2 (6 bases). Per the germline V gene, CDR1 is SGHVS and CDR2 is FNYEAQ. V was shortened by 3 bases and J by 2 bases, with 12 bases between the two germline ends. This CDR3 has 15 amino acids. The CDR3 loop is CASSFAGPSTDTQYF. CDR3 nucleotides: TGTGCCAGCAGCTTTGCGGGACCATCCACAGATACGCAGTATTTT.

This clone was recorded once. V is TRBV5-6 and J is TRBJ2-5; possibly TRBD1 for D (6 bases). Germline CDR1 reads SGHDT; CDR2 reads YYEEEE. V was cut by 4 bases and J by 4 bases, with 14 bases left in between. The length of the CDR3 is 14 residues. The CDR3 is CASSQTGYGETQYF. The CDR3 coding sequence is TGTGCCAGCAGCCAAACAGGGTATGGAGAGACCCAGTACTTC.

Written as DNA, the CDR3 is TGTGCCAGTAGTCCTACAGGGAGGCAAGAGACCCAGTACTTC. It translates to CASSPTGRQETQYF. The chain joins TRBV19 to TRBJ2-5, with D perhaps assigned TRBD1 or TRBD2 (6 bases each). This CDR3 region has 14 residues. Germline-derived CDR1 and CDR2 are LNHDA and SQIVND (reference sequence). The V end was cut by 5 bases, the J end by 2 bases, with 12 bases between.

V gene TRBV6-1 combines with J gene TRBJ2-5; 9 nucleotides match TRBD1. The V gene end was trimmed by 6 bases and the J gene end by 0 bases; junction bases not matched to a gene: 2. This CDR3 has 14 amino acids. CDR1 and CDR2 (germline): MNHNS, SASEGT. The chain's CDR3 is CASRDRGYQETQYF. CDR3 bases: TGTGCCAGCAGGGACAGGGGCTACCAAGAGACCCAGTACTTC.

V usage is TRBV4-3 and J usage is TRBJ1-1; the D is unclear. Trimming removed 3 bases at V and 0 bases at J, with 23 bases between. Germline lookup yields CDR1 LGHNA and CDR2 YSLEER. The CDR3 contains 19 residues. The CDR3 bases are TGCGCCAGCAGCCACCGAGCCGGATCTTTTGCAGATCTGAACACTGAAGCTTTCTTT. Protein: CASSHRAGSFADLNTEAFF.

The chain is built from TRBV27 and TRBJ2-1; 11 bases map to TRBD2. Germline trimming cut 5 bases from V and 3 bases from J; bases unmatched to any gene: 3. CDR3 length: 15 residues. Germline V gene lookup returns CDR1 MNHEY and CDR2 SMNVEV (reference sequence). The CDR3 here is CASSIAGGLYNEQFF. The CDR3 coding sequence is TGTGCCAGCAGTATAGCGGGAGGGCTCTACAATGAGCAGTTCTTC.

The chain employs TRBV28 and TRBJ2-4; possibly TRBD2 for D (6 bases). V was cut by 6 bases and J by 3 bases, with 15 bases left in between. The CDR3 is 15 residues long. Germline CDR1 MDHEN, CDR2 SYDVKM. CDR3 DNA: TGTGCCAGCAGCCTCTTAACGGAGGGCAAAAACATTCAGTACTTC. This sequence encodes CASSLLTEGKNIQYF.

This rearrangement joins TRBV25-1 to TRBJ1-2; no firm D call. This CDR3 region has 12 residues. V was trimmed by 1 base and J by 6 bases, leaving 6 bases between them. CDR1 and CDR2 from the germline V gene are MGHDK and SYGVNS. The DNA for the CDR3 is TGTGCCAGCAGTGAATCACTAAATGGCTACACCTTC. Its protein is CASSESLNGYTF.

The V gene is TRBV27, the J gene TRBJ1-1; D might be TRBD1 (6 bases). This CDR3 is 14 amino acids long. In germline, CDR1 is MNHEY, CDR2 SMNVEV (reference sequence). The germline V and J ends were trimmed by 1 base and 6 bases, with 12 bases remaining between them. CDR3 region: CASSLLGGHPEAFF. Written as DNA, the CDR3 is TGTGCCAGCAGTTTATTGGGGGGGCACCCTGAAGCTTTCTTT.

This clone has just one count. The genes are TRBV9 and TRBJ1-1; 12 nucleotides agree with TRBD1. CDR1 is SGDLS and CDR2 is YYNGEE in the germline V gene. The CDR3 covers 17 residues. Unmatched junction bases numbered 10, after V lost 3 bases and J lost 4 bases. The CDR3: CASSGPGQGALVTEAFF. In DNA form, the CDR3 reads TGTGCCAGCAGCGGGCCGGGACAGGGGGCGCTGGTCACTGAAGCTTTCTTT.